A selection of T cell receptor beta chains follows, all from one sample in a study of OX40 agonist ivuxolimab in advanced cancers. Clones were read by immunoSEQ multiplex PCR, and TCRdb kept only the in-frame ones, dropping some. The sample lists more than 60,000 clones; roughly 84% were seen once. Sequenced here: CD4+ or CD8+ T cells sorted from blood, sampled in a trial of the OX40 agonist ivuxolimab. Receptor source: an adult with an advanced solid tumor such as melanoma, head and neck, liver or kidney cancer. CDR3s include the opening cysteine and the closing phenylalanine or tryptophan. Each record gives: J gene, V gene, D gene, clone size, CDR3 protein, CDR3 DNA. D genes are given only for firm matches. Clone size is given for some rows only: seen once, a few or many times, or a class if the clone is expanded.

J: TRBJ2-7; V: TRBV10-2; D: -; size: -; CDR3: CASSPGISYEQYF; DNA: TGCGCCAGCAGTCCAGGGATATCCTACGAGCAGTACTTC
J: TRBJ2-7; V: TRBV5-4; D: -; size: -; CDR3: CASSEQGASYEQYF; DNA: TGTGCCAGCAGCGAACAGGGAGCCTCCTACGAGCAGTACTTC
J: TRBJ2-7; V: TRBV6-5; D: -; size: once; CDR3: CASSYSSGRGLYEQYF; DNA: TGTGCCAGCAGTTACTCCTCCGGGCGCGGGCTGTACGAGCAGTACTTC
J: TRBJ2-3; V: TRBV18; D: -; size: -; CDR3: CASSLPGRTDTQYF; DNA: TGTGCCAGCTCACTCCCAGGGCGCACAGATACGCAGTATTTT
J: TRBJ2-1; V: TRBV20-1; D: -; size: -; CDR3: CSASTSHEQFF; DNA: TGCAGTGCTTCGACAAGCCATGAGCAGTTCTTC
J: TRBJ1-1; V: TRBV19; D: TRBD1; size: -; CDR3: CATRDRNTEAFF; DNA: TGTGCCACTCGGGACAGGAACACTGAAGCTTTCTTT
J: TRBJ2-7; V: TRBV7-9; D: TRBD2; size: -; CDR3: CASSALLAGYEQYF; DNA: TGTGCCAGCAGCGCCTTACTAGCGGGCTACGAGCAGTACTTC
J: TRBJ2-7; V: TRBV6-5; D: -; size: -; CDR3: CASRGRDRPYEQYF; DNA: TGTGCCAGCAGGGGAAGGGACCGCCCCTACGAGCAGTACTTC
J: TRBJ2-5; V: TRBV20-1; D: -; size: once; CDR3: CSVSSRETQYF; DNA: TGCAGCGTTTCTTCGAGGGAGACCCAGTACTTC
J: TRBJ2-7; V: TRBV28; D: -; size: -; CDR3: CASRSPLGVKQYF; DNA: TGTGCCAGCAGATCCCCTCTCGGGGTGAAGCAGTACTTC
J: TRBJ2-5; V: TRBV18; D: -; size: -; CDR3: CASSPRLARQETQYF; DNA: TGTGCCAGCTCACCCCGTCTAGCGAGACAAGAGACCCAGTACTTC
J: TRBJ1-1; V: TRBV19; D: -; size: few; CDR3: CASSISQMNTEAFF; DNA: TGTGCCAGTAGTATTTCACAGATGAACACTGAAGCTTTCTTT
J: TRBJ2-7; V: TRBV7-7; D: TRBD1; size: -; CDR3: CASSLGQGHYEQYF; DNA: TGTGCCAGCAGCTTGGGACAGGGGCACTACGAGCAGTACTTC
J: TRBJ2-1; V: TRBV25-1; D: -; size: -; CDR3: CASSESGHISYNEQFF; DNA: TGTGCCAGCAGTGAATCCGGACATATCTCCTACAATGAGCAGTTCTTC
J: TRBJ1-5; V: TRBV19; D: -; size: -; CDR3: CASSATRAEGGQPQHF; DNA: TGTGCCAGTAGTGCCACCCGGGCCGAGGGCGGTCAGCCCCAGCATTTT
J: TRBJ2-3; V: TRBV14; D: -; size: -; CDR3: CASSLGTGYTDTQYF; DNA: TGTGCCAGCAGCCTTGGGACGGGTTACACAGATACGCAGTATTTT